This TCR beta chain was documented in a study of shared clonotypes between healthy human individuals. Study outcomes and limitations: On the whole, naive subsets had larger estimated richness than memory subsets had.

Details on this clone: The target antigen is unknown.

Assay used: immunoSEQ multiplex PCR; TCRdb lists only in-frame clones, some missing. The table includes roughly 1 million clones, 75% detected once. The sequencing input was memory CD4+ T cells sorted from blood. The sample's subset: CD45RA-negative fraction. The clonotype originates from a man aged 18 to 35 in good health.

CDR3 in amino acids: CASSRGTGLYNEQFF. Here the CDR3 DNA reads TGTGCCAGCTCGCGGGGGACAGGGCTTTACAATGAGCAGTTCTTC. The V call is TRBV18, the J call TRBJ2-1; the match to TRBD1 covers 9 bases. The CDR3 is made up of 15 amino acids. The germline CDR1 and CDR2 sequences are KGHSH and LQKENI. V gave up 6 bases and J gave up 4 bases; unmatched junction bases: 7.